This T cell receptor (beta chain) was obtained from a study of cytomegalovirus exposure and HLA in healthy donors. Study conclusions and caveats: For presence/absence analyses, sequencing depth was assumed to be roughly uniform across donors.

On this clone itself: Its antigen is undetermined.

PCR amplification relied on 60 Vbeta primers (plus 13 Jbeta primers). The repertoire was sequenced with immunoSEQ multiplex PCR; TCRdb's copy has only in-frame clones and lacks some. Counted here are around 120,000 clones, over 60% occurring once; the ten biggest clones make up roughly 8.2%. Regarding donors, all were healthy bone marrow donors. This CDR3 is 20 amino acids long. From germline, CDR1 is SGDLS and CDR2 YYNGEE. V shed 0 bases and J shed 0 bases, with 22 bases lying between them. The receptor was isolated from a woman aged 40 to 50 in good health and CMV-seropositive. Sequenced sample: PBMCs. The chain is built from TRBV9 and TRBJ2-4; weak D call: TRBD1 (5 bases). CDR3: CASSVGIRTREALAKNIQYF. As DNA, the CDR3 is TGTGCCAGCAGCGTAGGAATAAGGACAAGAGAAGCCCTAGCCAAAAACATTCAGTACTTC.